This T cell receptor beta chain was documented in a study of T cell responses to AZD1222 COVID-19 vaccine. Overall study results and limits: Repertoires were sampled only after the peak T cell response. Once two AZD1222 doses were given, Spike-specific TCR breadth and depth went up. Regions 160-218 and 743-854 dominated among vaccine-associated CD4 TCRs spanning spike. The donor cohort was predominantly white British with a female majority, and clonal diversity may have been underestimated.

Profiling relied on immunoSEQ multiplex PCR, and the TCRdb table lists in-frame clones only, not all of them. The sample shows approximately 130,000 clones, 70% to 90% of them seen only once. This CDR3 spans 14 amino acids. Per germline, CDR1 SGHVS and CDR2 FQNEAQ. With V trimmed by 5 bases and J by 3 bases, 3 bases remained unmatched. Comment on this clone: Its antigen is currently unknown.

The chain uses TRBV7-8 and TRBJ2-7; 11 positions match TRBD2. This TCR was recovered from an adult who received the AZD1222 COVID-19 vaccine. The sample in question was peripheral blood, obtained 28 days after the second AZD1222 dose. CDR3 sequence reads: CASSPGLADYEQYF. The CDR3 DNA sequence: TGTGCCAGCAGCCCGGGACTAGCGGACTACGAGCAGTACTTC.